These 32 T cell receptor beta chains share one sample of origin, sequenced in a study of T cells after yellow fever vaccination. TCRdb re-called the 5' RACE reads with MiXCR, one entry per CDR3 protein. The top ten clones hold about 25% of a sample with around 110,000 distinct CDR3 sequences, 7.5% to 9.5% of them seen once. Sample: CD8+ T cells sorted from PBMCs, taken 45 days after the yellow fever booster vaccination. All receptors derive from a man aged 25 to 40 who received the YFV17D yellow fever vaccine.

The CDR3 DNA reads TGTGCCAGCAGTCCCCCGGGACAGGGGTCCCTACATTACAATGAGCAGTTCTTC. It is translated as CASSPPGQGSLHYNEQFF. This chain links TRBV27 with TRBJ2-1; 10 bases match TRBD1. With 5 bases clipped from V and 4 bases from J, the junction kept 14 bases outside the gene matches. The length of the CDR3 is 18 residues. CDR1 and CDR2 from the germline V gene are MNHEY and SMNVEV (reference sequence).

Many counts were recorded for this clonotype. V and J are TRBV20-1 and TRBJ2-4; 11 bases line up with TRBD2. The CDR3 loop spans 12 amino acids. Germline V gene lookup returns CDR1 DFQATT and CDR2 SNEGSKA (reference sequence). CDR3 region: CRLAGTQLIQYF. The CDR3 DNA reads as TGCCGACTAGCGGGGACTCAACTCATTCAGTACTTC.

This clonotype was seen repeatedly, ten times or more. The V gene is TRBV18, the J gene TRBJ2-7; TRBD2 might be the D (5 bases). Germline V lookup: CDR1 KGHSH, CDR2 LQKENI. Trimming stripped 2 bases from V and 0 bases from J, with 8 bases between. The CDR3 sequence is 14 residues long. CDR3 sequence reads: CASSPNTSSYEQYF. The CDR3 region has the DNA TGTGCCAGCTCACCAAATACTAGCTCCTACGAGCAGTACTTC.

This clonotype has ten or more counts. The chain has TRBV4-3 and TRBJ2-1; D may be TRBD1 (5 bases). The CDR3 extends over 16 amino acids. From germline, CDR1 is LGHNA and CDR2 YSLEER. V was shortened by 7 bases and J by 10 bases, with 26 bases between the two germline ends. DNA of the CDR3: TGCGCCAGCACCTTCCGGGTTAGCAGCCAATCAGGGGAGCAGTTCTTC. Its translation is CASTFRVSSQSGEQFF.

This clonotype has a count of ten or more. J is TRBJ1-3 and V is TRBV5-1, with D possibly TRBD1 on 5 matching bases. CDR3 length: 15 amino acids. Trimming left V 5 bases short and J 3 bases short, with 15 bases between. Germline V gene data show CDR1 as SGHRS and CDR2 as YFSETQ. The CDR3 spells CASRPGGRSGNTIYF. The CDR3 bases are TGCGCCAGCAGACCCGGGGGTCGAAGTGGAAACACCATATATTTT.

This clonotype is classed as medium-sized. The chain couples TRBV28 to TRBJ2-7; 13 nucleotides agree with TRBD2. Germline CDR1 and CDR2: MDHEN and SYDVKM. This CDR3 is 16 amino acids long. Trimming at V came to 2 bases and at J to 4 bases, leaving 5 bases not matched to a gene. CDR3 sequence: CASSLSGLAGEYEQYF. Here the CDR3 DNA reads TGTGCCAGCAGTTTAAGTGGACTAGCGGGAGAATACGAGCAGTACTTC.

This clonotype has just one count. The J gene is TRBJ2-5, the V gene TRBV15; D call uncertain. Germline V lookup: CDR1 LNHNV, CDR2 YYDKDF (reference sequence). V was trimmed by 0 bases and J by 1 base, leaving 6 bases between them. The CDR3 loop spans 14 amino acids. The CDR3 spells CATSREHPQETQYF. Written as DNA, the CDR3 is TGTGCCACCAGCAGAGAACATCCCCAAGAGACCCAGTACTTC.

This clonotype has ten or more counts. The genes are TRBV12-3 or TRBV12-4 and TRBJ2-3; 7 bases line up with TRBD1. The CDR3 spans 14 residues. V was pared by 5 bases and J by 0 bases, with 2 bases of the junction left unmatched. CDR3 residues: CASSDRVSTDTQYF. The CDR3 coding sequence is TGTGCCAGCAGTGACAGGGTTAGCACAGATACGCAGTATTTT.

This clonotype was recorded a few times. The CDR3 DNA is TGTGCCAGCAGCCCTCGACAGAGACCTTTCGCCGAGCAGTACTTC. This codes for CASSPRQRPFAEQYF. This sequence joins TRBV9 and TRBJ2-7; a weak D match, TRBD1 (5 bases). Germline loops: CDR1 SGDLS, CDR2 YYNGEE. The ends were cut back, 4 bases at V and 6 bases at J, with 20 bases in the middle. The CDR3 covers 15 residues.

The table lists this clonotype with many counts. This chain connects TRBV11-2 to TRBJ2-3; TRBD2 is a possible D gene (5 bases). The CDR3 loop spans 15 amino acids. The V end was cut by 2 bases, the J end by 2 bases, with 11 bases between. Germline V gene data show CDR1 as SGHAT and CDR2 as FQNNGV. The CDR3 reads CASSLRGSHTDTQYF. DNA of the CDR3: TGTGCCAGCAGCTTACGAGGGTCGCACACAGATACGCAGTATTTT. The whole variable domain, remainder taken from reference TRBV11-2 and TRBJ2-3, is EAGVAQSPRYKIIEKRQSVAFWCNPISGHATLYWYQQILGQGPKLLIQFQNNGVVDDSQLPKDRFSAERLKGVDSTLKIQPAKLEDSAVYLCASSLRGSHTDTQYFGPGTRLTVL.

The chain carries TRBV5-4 and TRBJ2-3, with D perhaps given as TRBD1 or TRBD2 (6 bases each). Deletions cut 10 bases from V and 3 bases from J, with 21 bases between. Germline V CDR1 and CDR2: SGHNT, YYREEE (reference sequence). This CDR3 is 15 amino acids long. In nucleotides, the CDR3 is TGTGCCGCCACTCCGGGGGCCTCTACGACAGATACGCAGTATTTT. Translated, it gives CAATPGASTTDTQYF.

Here the CDR3 reads CASSYGAWGERKNNEQFF. In DNA, the CDR3 is TGTGCCAGCAGTTACGGGGCATGGGGTGAAAGGAAGAACAATGAGCAGTTCTTC. The chain joins TRBV6-5 to TRBJ2-1, with D maybe TRBD1 (5 bases). Germline V gives CDR1 MNHEY, CDR2 SVGAGI. The CDR3 spans 18 residues. Between the trimmed V and J ends, which lost 2 bases and 5 bases, there was a span of 22 bases.

This clonotype has at least ten counts. The chain has TRBV5-1 and TRBJ2-1; D remains unclear. The CDR3 contains 16 residues. Trimming stripped 3 bases from V and 1 base from J, with 14 bases between. The germline gives CDR1 SGHRS, CDR2 YFSETQ. CDR3 sequence: CASSWARVGSYNEQFF. The CDR3 DNA is TGCGCCAGCAGCTGGGCCCGGGTGGGGTCCTACAATGAGCAGTTCTTC.

This clonotype was seen at least ten times. The rearrangement links TRBV5-1 to TRBJ2-3; 10 positions agree with TRBD1. Germline V gives CDR1 SGHRS, CDR2 YFSETQ. The length of the CDR3 is 16 residues. The V gene end was trimmed by 4 bases and the J gene end by 3 bases; junction bases not matched to a gene: 8. The CDR3 region is CASSGRDRGPTDTQYF. The CDR3 DNA reads TGCGCCAGCAGCGGCCGGGACAGGGGACCAACAGATACGCAGTATTTT.

This clonotype has ten or more counts. V gene TRBV20-1 combines with J gene TRBJ2-1, with D tentatively TRBD2 (7 bases). V was pared by 0 bases and J by 3 bases, with 12 bases between. The germline CDR1 and CDR2 sequences are DFQATT and SNEGSKA (reference sequence). This CDR3 has 15 amino acids. CDR3 nucleotide sequence: TGCAGTGCTAGAGACGGGGGGCCGGGCTACAATGAGCAGTTCTTC. This gives the protein CSARDGGPGYNEQFF.

This clonotype was counted ten times or more. The CDR3 loop is CASSQAAGTSERYEQYF. The CDR3 coding sequence is TGTGCCAGCAGCCAGGCCGCAGGGACTAGCGAACGATACGAGCAGTACTTC. V gene TRBV4-2 combines with J gene TRBJ2-7; 10 nucleotides align to TRBD2. The germline gives CDR1 LGHNA, CDR2 YNFKEQ. The CDR3 length is 17 residues. The V and J ends lost 3 bases and 4 bases, in that order; junction bases with no gene match: 12.

This clonotype was recorded at least ten times. The V call is TRBV11-3, the J call TRBJ2-5; no reliable D call. Trimming took off 0 bases at V and 4 bases at J, with 9 bases between the two ends. Germline V lookup: CDR1 SGHNT, CDR2 YENEEA. The CDR3 covers 14 residues. The CDR3 DNA reads as TGTGCCAGCAGCTTAGAGGGTACCGGAGAGACCCAGTACTTC. Its protein is CASSLEGTGETQYF.

There are many counts of this clonotype. Here the CDR3 DNA reads TGCAGTGCTAGAGATGTGGACTCTGGGGCCAACGTCCTGACTTTC. This sequence encodes CSARDVDSGANVLTF. J is TRBJ2-6 and V is TRBV20-1; unclear D gene. Trimming cost V 0 bases and J 0 bases, with 6 bases left between them. Germline CDR1 is DFQATT and CDR2 is SNEGSKA (reference sequence). The CDR3 extends over 15 amino acids.

A few counts support this clonotype. The chain links TRBV11-2 to TRBJ2-7; 9 bases agree with TRBD2. CDR3 length: 13 residues. V lost 6 bases, J lost 4 bases, and 4 bases stayed unmatched. In germline, CDR1 is SGHAT, CDR2 FQNNGV. In DNA form, the CDR3 reads TGTGCCAGCAGGGCGGGAGGGCCGTACGAGCAGTACTTC. Residues: CASRAGGPYEQYF.

This clonotype was observed at least ten times. This rearrangement joins TRBV24-1 to TRBJ2-1, with D perhaps TRBD1 or TRBD2 (6 bases each). This CDR3 has 15 residues. Trimming took off 3 bases at V and 1 base at J, with 9 bases between the two ends. Germline V CDR1 and CDR2: KGHDR, SFDVKD. The CDR3 loop is CATSDRGVSYNEQFF. Written as DNA, the CDR3 is TGTGCCACCAGTGATAGGGGGGTGTCCTACAATGAGCAGTTCTTC.

This clonotype was detected only a few times. The gene calls are TRBV14 and TRBJ2-1; D ambiguous. Germline CDR1 is SGHDN and CDR2 is FVKESK. The CDR3 loop spans 12 amino acids. V was clipped by 4 bases and J by 5 bases, with 6 bases between them. The CDR3 region has the DNA TGTGCCAGCAGCCTATACCACAATGAGCAGTTCTTC. Residues: CASSLYHNEQFF.

This clonotype was counted at least ten times. CDR3 sequence: CASSPIAGGSYNEQFF. Here the CDR3 DNA reads TGTGCCAGCAGCCCAATAGCGGGAGGATCCTACAATGAGCAGTTCTTC. The chain employs TRBV14 and TRBJ2-1; TRBD2 agrees at 10 bases. Trimming took 4 bases from V and 1 from J; bases not matched to a gene: 4. Germline CDR1 reads SGHDN; CDR2 reads FVKESK. CDR3 length: 16 amino acids.

The J gene is TRBJ1-2, the V gene TRBV6-1; D remains ambiguous. The CDR3 is made up of 12 amino acids. V was shortened by 3 bases and J by 4 bases, with 6 bases between the two germline ends. CDR1 is MNHNS, CDR2 SASEGT, per germline. CDR3 in DNA: TGTGCCAGCAGTGATCCTAGCTATGGCTACACCTTC. This translates into CASSDPSYGYTF.

The sample holds many counts of this clonotype. The genes are TRBV10-3 and TRBJ2-1, with 11 positions matching TRBD1. J lost 9 bases, V lost 2 bases, and 9 bases had no gene match. The CDR3 spans 16 residues. The germline gives CDR1 ENHRY, CDR2 SYGVKD. Here the CDR3 reads CAISEPTGQGVFEQFF. In DNA, the CDR3 is TGTGCCATCAGTGAGCCCACGGGACAGGGGGTGTTTGAGCAGTTCTTC.

This clonotype was recorded at least ten times. V gene TRBV27 combines with J gene TRBJ2-3; 7 bases match TRBD1. Germline-derived CDR1 and CDR2 are MNHEY and SMNVEV (reference sequence). V lost 10 bases, J lost 2 bases, and 6 bases stayed unmatched. The CDR3 runs 13 residues. The CDR3 loop reads CATGQTNTDTQYF. In nucleotides, the CDR3 is TGTGCCACGGGACAGACGAACACAGATACGCAGTATTTT.

The chain is built from TRBV15 and TRBJ2-5; 9 nucleotides match TRBD2. This CDR3 has 15 amino acids. CDR1 is LNHNV and CDR2 is YYDKDF in the germline V gene (reference sequence). The J segment lost 5 bases and the V segment lost 3 bases, leaving 7 bases of the junction unmatched. In DNA, the CDR3 is TGTGCCACCAGCAGGGGAGCGGGAGGCCGGGAGACCCAGTACTTC. Translating it yields CATSRGAGGRETQYF.

This clonotype was found a few times. The chain has TRBV30 and TRBJ2-1; the match to TRBD2 covers 8 bases. CDR3 length: 15 amino acids. J lost 8 bases, V lost 2 bases, and 11 bases had no gene match. CDR1 is GTSNPN, CDR2 SVGIG, per germline (reference sequence). In DNA, the CDR3 is TGTGCCTGGAGTACGATCACGGGAGGGCCGTATGAGCAGTTCTTC. It is translated as CAWSTITGGPYEQFF. Using reference TRBV30 and TRBJ2-1 for the parts outside the CDR3, the full variable domain is SQTIHQWPATLVQPVGSPLSLECTVEGTSNPNLYWYRQAAGRGLQLLFYSVGIGQISSEVPQNLSASRPQDRQFILSSKKLLLSDSGFYLCAWSTITGGPYEQFFGPGTRLTVL.

In its sample, this clonotype was seen once. A single base separates this from a much larger clone, so it may be a read error. The chain is built from TRBV27 and TRBJ2-3; D is ambiguous. Germline V gene data show CDR1 as MNHEY and CDR2 as SMNVEV (reference sequence). This CDR3 region has 12 residues. The CDR3 DNA follows: TGTGCCAGCAGTCCCATACCAGACACGCAGTATTTT. Protein: CASSPIPDTQYF.

There are many counts of this clonotype. J is TRBJ1-1 and V is TRBV6-5, with D perhaps TRBD1 (5 bases). Germline V CDR1 and CDR2: MNHEY, SVGAGI. V shed 8 bases and J shed 4 bases, with 8 bases lying between them. The CDR3 totals 11 residues. The CDR3 region has the DNA TGTGCCAGCCAGGGCGGCACTGAAGCTTTCTTT. Its protein is CASQGGTEAFF.

This clonotype was picked up many times. V and J are TRBV20-1 and TRBJ2-5; no clear D. Germline V CDR1 and CDR2: DFQATT, SNEGSKA (reference sequence). V was clipped by 0 bases and J by 4 bases, with 15 bases between them. This CDR3 has 15 residues. CDR3 loop: CSARDLSQEGETQYF. DNA of the CDR3: TGCAGTGCTAGAGATTTGTCGCAGGAAGGAGAGACCCAGTACTTC.

This clonotype was seen only a few times. The J gene is TRBJ2-7, the V gene TRBV2; maybe TRBD2 (6 bases). The CDR3 contains 16 residues. V was shortened by 3 bases and J by 6 bases, with 21 bases between the two germline ends. Germline values: CDR1 SNHLY, CDR2 FYNNEI. The CDR3 protein is CASSDKEGGRGTEQYF. As DNA, the CDR3 is TGTGCCAGCAGTGACAAAGAGGGAGGTAGAGGAACCGAGCAGTACTTC.

About this clonotype: Being one base from a much bigger clone, this may be a read error. This chain links TRBV5-1 with TRBJ2-1, with unresolved D. The CDR3 has 15 residues. Trimming took 2 bases from V and 0 from J, leaving 9 bases between them. Germline-derived CDR1 and CDR2 are SGHRS and YFSETQ. The CDR3 loop reads CASSLVRYSYNEQFF. CDR3 coding DNA: TGCGCCAGCAGCTTAGTGCGGTACTCCTACAATGAGCAGTTCTTC.